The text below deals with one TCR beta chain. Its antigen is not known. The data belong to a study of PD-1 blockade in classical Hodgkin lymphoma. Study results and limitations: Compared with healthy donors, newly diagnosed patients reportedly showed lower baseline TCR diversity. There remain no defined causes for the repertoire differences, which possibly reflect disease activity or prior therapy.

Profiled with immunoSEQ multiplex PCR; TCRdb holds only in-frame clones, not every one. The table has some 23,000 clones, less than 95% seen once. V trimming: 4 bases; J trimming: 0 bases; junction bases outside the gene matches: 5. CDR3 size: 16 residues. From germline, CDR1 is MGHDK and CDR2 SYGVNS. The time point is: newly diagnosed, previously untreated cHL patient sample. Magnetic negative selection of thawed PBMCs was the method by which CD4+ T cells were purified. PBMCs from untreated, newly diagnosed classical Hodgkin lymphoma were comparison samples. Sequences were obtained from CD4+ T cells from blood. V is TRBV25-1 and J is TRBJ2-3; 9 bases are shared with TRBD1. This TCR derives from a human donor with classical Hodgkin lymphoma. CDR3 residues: CASSGGQGLSTDTQYF. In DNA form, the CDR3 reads TGTGCCAGCAGTGGGGGACAGGGCCTTAGCACAGATACGCAGTATTTT.